Below, 6 T cell receptor beta chains from the same sample are listed, as sequenced in a study of shared clonotypes between healthy human individuals. This table comes from immunoSEQ multiplex PCR, and its TCRdb copy is limited to in-frame clones, with some not included. This sample has about 1,900,000 clones, with roughly 95% found just once. Positively selected for CCR7, the CD45RO-negative cells used as naive CD8 cells excluded terminally differentiated effector memory CD45RA+ cells. The source material was naive CD8+ T cells sorted from blood. These receptors all come from a man aged 18 to 30 in good health.

Only one count was recorded for this clone. This chain uses TRBV15 with TRBJ2-1, with D maybe TRBD1 (5 bases). Germline assignment: CDR1 LNHNV and CDR2 YYDKDF (reference sequence). Trimming left V 1 base short and J 5 bases short, with 15 bases between. The CDR3 consists of 16 residues. The CDR3 loop is CATSRVSLQVDNEQFF. The CDR3 region has the DNA TGTGCCACCAGCAGAGTTTCACTACAGGTCGACAATGAGCAGTTCTTC.

The gene calls are TRBV2 and TRBJ2-1; tentatively, D is TRBD1 (6 bases). Germline-derived CDR1 and CDR2 are SNHLY and FYNNEI. With 9 bases removed from V and 4 bases from J, the gap between germline ends came to 25 bases. This CDR3 is 17 amino acids long. CDR3 in DNA: TGTGCCAGTAAAAAAACCTCGGTGGGGGCCAAATACAATGAGCAGTTCTTC. Protein sequence: CASKKTSVGAKYNEQFF.

This clone turned up a few times. Within the sample, other DNA sequences also encode this same CDR3. This CDR3 is CASSLRDSYEQYF. As DNA, the CDR3 is TGTGCCAGCAGTTTAAGGGATTCCTACGAGCAGTACTTC. The genes are TRBV27 and TRBJ2-7; D is ambiguous. V lost 2 bases, J lost 1 base, and 6 bases lay in between. Germline CDR1 reads MNHEY; CDR2 reads SMNVEV (reference sequence). The CDR3 covers 13 residues.

The chain uses TRBV14 and TRBJ2-7; TRBD1 or TRBD2 may be the D gene (5 bases each). Trimming took off 0 bases at V and 6 bases at J, with 24 bases between the two ends. The CDR3 length is 18 residues. Germline CDR1 is SGHDN and CDR2 is FVKESK. As DNA, the CDR3 is TGTGCCAGCAGCCAAGATTTTGGTACAGGAGCTTACCGGGGCGAGCAGTACTTC. Its translation: CASSQDFGTGAYRGEQYF. Filled out from reference TRBV14 and TRBJ2-7, the complete variable domain reads EAGVTQFPSHSVIEKGQTVTLRCDPISGHDNLYWYRRVMGKEIKFLLHFVKESKQDESGMPNNRFLAERTGGTYSTLKVQPAELEDSGVYFCASSQDFGTGAYRGEQYFGPGTRLTVT.

A note on this clone: The same CDR3 is also encoded by other DNA sequences in this sample. The CDR3 here is CASSLGGDGYTF. In DNA, the CDR3 is TGTGCCAGCAGCTTAGGGGGGGATGGCTACACCTTC. The chain couples TRBV7-8 to TRBJ1-2; possible D gene TRBD1, 5 bases. Germline CDR1 and CDR2: SGHVS and FQNEAQ. V lost 1 base, J lost 6 bases, and 6 bases lay in between. This CDR3 is built from 12 residues.

The chain is built from TRBV6-1 and TRBJ1-5; TRBD1 might be the D (5 bases). The CDR3 spans 16 residues. Trimming shortened V by 4 bases and J by 0 bases, and 13 bases separated the two germline ends. In germline, CDR1 is MNHNS, CDR2 SASEGT. In nucleotides, the CDR3 is TGTGCCAGCAGTGGATGGGACCATGATAGCAATCAGCCCCAGCATTTT. Amino acids: CASSGWDHDSNQPQHF.